The rows below give T cell receptor beta chains drawn from one sample of a study of T-cell memory formation after mild COVID-19. TCRdb reanalysed the 5' RACE reads using MiXCR and keeps one entry per CDR3 protein. The sample comprises roughly 200,000 distinct CDR3 sequences, roughly 16% of which are singletons, and more than 2% rests with the top ten. Input material: PBMCs or a T cell subset sorted from them (not recorded which). These receptors were taken from an adult woman who had mild COVID-19 (a few samples of this study predate the infection). Cell type and time point are not known. CDR3s include the opening cysteine and the closing phenylalanine or tryptophan. D genes are given only for firm matches. Some rows have no size entry. The others give once, few or many, or a class for an expanded clone.

clone_size	v_call	d_call	j_call	cdr3_nt	cdr3_aa
few	TRBV9	TRBD2	TRBJ2-2	TGTGCCAGCAGCTTGGGACTAGCGGGTGTTCCGAACACCGGGGAGCTGTTTTTT	CASSLGLAGVPNTGELFF
-	TRBV5-1	-	TRBJ2-1	TGCGCCAGCAGCTTGGGCCCGGCTAATGAGCAGTTCTTC	CASSLGPANEQFF
few	TRBV20-1	TRBD2	TRBJ2-7	TGCAGTGGGGCTAGCGGGAAGAACGAGCAGTACTTC	CSGASGKNEQYF
few	TRBV24-1	-	TRBJ2-2	TGTGCCACCAGCAGGATTTATTCCGGGGAGCTGTTTTTT	CATSRIYSGELFF
-	TRBV11-3	-	TRBJ2-3	TGTGCCAGCAGCAACGGGTACACAGATACGCAGTATTTT	CASSNGYTDTQYF
-	TRBV12-3/TRBV12-4	TRBD1	TRBJ1-1	TGTGCCACGACACGACAGGGGACGAATGAAGCTTTCTTT	CATTRQGTNEAFF
few	TRBV24-1	-	TRBJ2-7	TGTGCCACCAGTGGCGACAGGACGGGCCACGAGCAGTACTTC	CATSGDRTGHEQYF
-	TRBV29-1	-	TRBJ2-6	TGCAGCGTTGTGAGGGCTGGGGCCAACGTCCTGACTTTC	CSVVRAGANVLTF
few	TRBV7-8	-	TRBJ2-3	TGTGCCAGCAGCTCCGGGGTACCGCAGTATTTT	CASSSGVPQYF
few	TRBV7-9	TRBD1	TRBJ1-6	TGTGCCAGCAGCTCCGGGTTCGACAGGGGCCCCCATAATTCACCCCTCCACTTT	CASSSGFDRGPHNSPLHF
-	TRBV4-1	-	TRBJ1-2	TGCGCCAGCAGCCAAGAGACTAGGGAGCACCACACCTTC	CASSQETREHHTF
few	TRBV20-1	-	TRBJ2-1	TGCAGTGCTAACCCCCCGACTCGAAGCTCCTACAATGAGCAGTTCTTC	CSANPPTRSSYNEQFF
many	TRBV4-3	-	TRBJ2-3	TGCGCCAGCAGCCAAGAGGGGCCACGTCTTCACACAGATACGCAGTATTTT	CASSQEGPRLHTDTQYF
-	TRBV18	-	TRBJ2-7	TGTGCCAGCTCACCAAGGGACGGGGCCTACGAGCAGTACTTC	CASSPRDGAYEQYF
-	TRBV12-3/TRBV12-4	-	TRBJ2-7	TGTGCCAGCAGTTTCCTCGGGCAAGAATACGAGCAGTACTTC	CASSFLGQEYEQYF
once	TRBV30	TRBD1	TRBJ1-2	TGTGCCTGGAGAGACCTGACAGGGAGGATCTATGGCTACACCTTC	CAWRDLTGRIYGYTF
few	TRBV12-3/TRBV12-4	TRBD2	TRBJ2-5	TGTGCCAGCAGTTTAGCGGGACTAGCGGGAGGAGAGACCCAGTACTTC	CASSLAGLAGGETQYF
few	TRBV3-1	-	TRBJ2-3	TGTGCCAGCAGCTCCTTCCTGGGCCCCTCGAAGTATTTT	CASSSFLGPSKYF
-	TRBV20-1	-	TRBJ2-7	TGCAGTGCTAGCCCCTCTCCGGGGGTTCTCGGCGAGCAGTACTTC	CSASPSPGVLGEQYF
-	TRBV19	-	TRBJ2-5	TGTGCCAGTAGCCCCTCTGACACTCAAGAGACCCAGTACTTC	CASSPSDTQETQYF
-	TRBV4-1	-	TRBJ2-5	TGCGCCAGCAGCCAGGGGGGACAGACACAAGAGACCCAGTACTTC	CASSQGGQTQETQYF
-	TRBV6-6	-	TRBJ1-2	TGTGCCAGCAGTCTCAGGGCCGGGACACATGGCTACACCTTC	CASSLRAGTHGYTF
-	TRBV7-2	TRBD1	TRBJ2-1	TGTGCCAGCAGCCCCACAGGGGCGTCCTACAATGAGCAGTTCTTC	CASSPTGASYNEQFF
few	TRBV11-2	-	TRBJ2-7	TGTGCCAGCAGCCTTAGGACGGCCGGAGGCGAGCAGTACTTC	CASSLRTAGGEQYF
few	TRBV11-1	-	TRBJ2-3	TGTGCCAGCAGTTCCGACAGGCCCAGCACAGATACGCAGTATTTT	CASSSDRPSTDTQYF
few	TRBV5-5	-	TRBJ1-1	TGTGCCAGCAGCTTGGATGCTTCCTTTAACACTGAAGCTTTCTTT	CASSLDASFNTEAFF
few	TRBV6-5	-	TRBJ1-2	TGTGCCAGCAGTAGTGGTAGTTTCTATGGCTACACCTTC	CASSSGSFYGYTF
few	TRBV4-3	-	TRBJ2-7	TGCGCCAGCAGCCGACAAACGCCGGAGAACAGCTCCTACGAGCAGTACTTC	CASSRQTPENSSYEQYF
few	TRBV3-1	TRBD1	TRBJ2-3	TGTGCCAGCAGCGGGACAGGGACCCGCACAGATACGCAGTATTTT	CASSGTGTRTDTQYF
-	TRBV24-1	-	TRBJ2-1	TGTGCCACCAGTCCCGGGACTGTAATCTACAATGAGCAGTTCTTC	CATSPGTVIYNEQFF
-	TRBV29-1	-	TRBJ2-1	TGCAGCGTCACCGACCTAAAACATGAGCAGTTCTTC	CSVTDLKHEQFF
few	TRBV5-1	TRBD1	TRBJ1-1	TGCGCCAGCAGCATAGGGGGCAGGAACACTGAAGCTTTCTTT	CASSIGGRNTEAFF
-	TRBV12-3/TRBV12-4	-	TRBJ2-5	TGTGCCAGCAGCCCCGGGTGGGGCCAAGAGACCCAGTACTTC	CASSPGWGQETQYF
few	TRBV20-1	-	TRBJ1-1	TGCAGTGCTAGGGTCAGGCCGGCAGCTGAAGCTTTCTTT	CSARVRPAAEAFF
few	TRBV5-5	-	TRBJ2-7	TGTGCCAGCAGCTTGGATGAGAGGGCCTACGAGCAGTACTTC	CASSLDERAYEQYF
-	TRBV4-2	-	TRBJ2-3	TGTGCCAGCAGCCAACGAGGGGTCACAGATACGCAGTATTTT	CASSQRGVTDTQYF
few	TRBV6-5	TRBD2	TRBJ2-7	TGTGCCAGCAGTTTTGGGACTAGCGGGAGCGAGCAGTACTTC	CASSFGTSGSEQYF
few	TRBV7-9	-	TRBJ2-2	TGTGCCAGCAGCTTGATAGGGGCCGGGGAGCTGTTTTTT	CASSLIGAGELFF
few	TRBV2	-	TRBJ2-1	TGTGCCAGCAGTGCAGGATTTGGGGTAGGGTCCTACAATGAGCAGTTCTTC	CASSAGFGVGSYNEQFF
-	TRBV4-1	TRBD1	TRBJ1-2	TGCGCCAGCAACCAAGGGTGGGACAGGGACAACGGCTACACCTTC	CASNQGWDRDNGYTF
few	TRBV10-3	-	TRBJ2-1	TGTGCCATCAGTGGAGGGCCGGGGGATGAGCAGTTCTTC	CAISGGPGDEQFF
many	TRBV12-3/TRBV12-4	-	TRBJ2-3	TGTGCCAGCAGTTTAACTAGCAGCGCAGATACGCAGTATTTT	CASSLTSSADTQYF
few	TRBV5-1	-	TRBJ2-1	TGCGCCAGCAGCTTGGTTCGGGGGCGCGAGCAGTTCTTC	CASSLVRGREQFF
-	TRBV29-1	-	TRBJ2-5	TGCAGCGTTGAAGGCCTCCAAGAGACCCAGTACTTC	CSVEGLQETQYF
-	TRBV24-1	-	TRBJ2-7	TGTGCCACCAGTGGTGCAGGTTATCCTTCCTACGAGCAGTACTTC	CATSGAGYPSYEQYF
-	TRBV7-3	-	TRBJ2-1	TGTGCCAGCAGCTTAACGAGGGATTCCGATGAGCAGTTCTTC	CASSLTRDSDEQFF
-	TRBV3-1	TRBD2	TRBJ2-3	TGTGCCAGCAGTCCGACTAGCGGGTCAGGTGTGCATACGCAGTATTTT	CASSPTSGSGVHTQYF
few	TRBV14	-	TRBJ2-1	TGTGCCAGCAGCCGAGGAGGGGGCTTCTACAATGAGCAGTTCTTC	CASSRGGGFYNEQFF
-	TRBV7-9	-	TRBJ1-1	TGTGCCAGCAGCACATCGAGGACGGTGAACACTGAAGCTTTCTTT	CASSTSRTVNTEAFF
many	TRBV12-3/TRBV12-4	TRBD1	TRBJ2-1	TGTGCCAGCAGTCTAGGACAGGGCTGGGACAATGAGCAGTTCTTC	CASSLGQGWDNEQFF
many	TRBV12-3/TRBV12-4	TRBD2	TRBJ2-1	TGTGCCAGCAGTGGACTAGCGGGAGTGGTCGAGCAGTTCTTC	CASSGLAGVVEQFF
-	TRBV12-3/TRBV12-4	-	TRBJ1-5	TGTGCCAGCGAGGACGGGGGAAATCAGCCCCAGCATTTT	CASEDGGNQPQHF